This T cell receptor (beta chain) derives from a study of early T cells in non-severe SARS-CoV-2 infection. TCRdb itself ran the 5' RACE reads through MiXCR, one entry per CDR3 protein. The sample has some 96,000 distinct CDR3 sequences, 13% seen once; the top ten hold about 2%. J gave up 7 bases and V 6 bases, and 8 bases lay outside the gene matches. Germline CDR1 SQVTM, CDR2 ANQGSEA. This CDR3 is built from 14 residues. This clonotype was seen many times. The sequence derives from an adult who was a healthcare worker with PCR-confirmed SARS-CoV-2 infection or an uninfected control (not recorded which). What was sequenced was whole blood. The chain recombines TRBV29-1 with TRBJ2-3, with 12 positions matching TRBD2. Written as DNA, the CDR3 is TGCAGCGTGCCTAGCGGGGGGGCCGTTTATACGCAGTATTTT. It yields the protein CSVPSGGAVYTQYF.